Listed here are 2 T cell receptor beta chains from one sample, sequenced in a study of identical twins. TCRdb used MiXCR to reprocess the 5' RACE reads, holding one entry per CDR3 protein. Among hundreds of thousands of distinct CDR3 sequences listed, more than 6.5% were seen once. These same records also appear under a second study, on yellow fever vaccine responses in identical twins.

Material for sequencing was PBMCs. These receptors all come from a woman in her late teens or twenties in good health.

The chain links TRBV10-3 to TRBJ2-2, with 8 bases that match TRBD2. The CDR3 is 16 amino acids. Germline V CDR1 and CDR2: ENHRY, SYGVKD. V lost 4 bases to trimming and J lost 6 bases; unmatched junction nucleotides: 10. The CDR3 reads CAISVVDGRDAGELFF. DNA for the CDR3: TGTGCCATCAGTGTCGTCGACGGGAGGGACGCCGGGGAGCTGTTTTTT.

The chain combines TRBV12-3 or TRBV12-4 with TRBJ2-4, with D perhaps matching TRBD2 (5 bases). The ends were cut back, 6 bases at V and 6 bases at J, with 9 bases in the middle. This CDR3 spans 12 amino acids. CDR3 bases: TGTGCCAGCAGAGGGAGCAGAAACATTCAGTACTTC. Its protein product is CASRGSRNIQYF.